Presented here are 20 T cell receptor beta chains from one specimen sequenced in a study of response to subunit inactivated influenza vaccine. TCRdb itself ran the RT-PCR reads through MiXCR, one entry per CDR3 protein. Here the sample spans some 570,000 distinct CDR3 sequences, 10% to 12% being singletons. The data were also submitted as part of a second study, on T cells expressing NK-cell markers. That work contributes: Researchers built TCR beta cDNA using 5'RACE template switching with UMIs.

This specimen consisted of PBMCs from blood, obtained on the day of vaccination. The receptors come from a man aged 50-59 years who received an inactivated influenza vaccine.

This sequence joins TRBV12-3 or TRBV12-4 and TRBJ1-6; 8 positions match TRBD1. This CDR3 has 15 residues. The V and J ends lost 6 bases and 7 bases, in that order; junction bases with no gene match: 8. CDR3 nucleotide sequence: TGTGCCAGCAGAACCTCGACAGGGGTAAATTCACCCCTCCACTTT. Protein product: CASRTSTGVNSPLHF.

Comment on this clonotype: At one end the junction does not follow the germline gene, possibly because of a read error. The chain uses TRBV10-3 and TRBJ2-1; D is uncertain. Germline CDR1 is ENHRY and CDR2 is SYGVKD. This CDR3 has 10 residues. This CDR3 reads CAIGNNEEFF. The CDR3 DNA sequence: TGTGCCATCGGGAACAATGAGGAGTTCTTC.

The chain links TRBV6-1 to TRBJ2-7; TRBD2 matches 8 bases. The V gene end was trimmed by 6 bases and the J gene end by 6 bases; junction bases not matched to a gene: 10. This CDR3 has 14 amino acids. Germline CDR1 is MNHNS and CDR2 is SASEGT. The CDR3 sequence is CASSLSGTSSEQYF. The DNA for the CDR3 is TGTGCCAGCAGCCTCTCCGGGACTAGTAGCGAGCAGTACTTC.

The V gene is TRBV4-3, the J gene TRBJ2-3, with 8 bases aligning to TRBD2. Trimming cost V 3 bases and J 8 bases; bases outside gene matches: 16. The CDR3 length is 17 residues. Looked up from germline, CDR1 is LGHNA and CDR2 is YSLEER. The CDR3 is CASSQALLSGGDSTQYF. DNA for the CDR3: TGCGCCAGCAGCCAGGCCCTTCTAAGCGGGGGCGATAGTACGCAGTATTTT.

This clonotype was detected a few times. V usage is TRBV4-1 and J usage is TRBJ2-6; a possible D gene is TRBD1 (6 bases). This CDR3 spans 17 amino acids. V lost 4 bases and J 3 bases, leaving 16 bases between the germline ends. Germline assignment: CDR1 MGHRA and CDR2 YSYEKL. CDR3 DNA: TGCGCCAGCAGCCCCGTTGCAGGGGCAAATGGGGCCAACGTCCTGACTTTC. It specifies CASSPVAGANGANVLTF.

This clonotype was picked up many times. The rearrangement joins TRBV9 to TRBJ2-3, with 10 bases lining up with TRBD2. This CDR3 is built from 15 residues. Germline lookup yields CDR1 SGDLS and CDR2 YYNGEE. The ends lost 3 bases at V and 6 bases at J; junction bases unmatched: 7. The CDR3 protein is CASSALAGVGDTQYF. The CDR3 nucleotides read TGTGCCAGCAGCGCCCTAGCGGGAGTAGGGGATACGCAGTATTTT.

The V gene is TRBV10-3, the J gene TRBJ2-3; D is ambiguous. The CDR3 sequence is 12 residues long. Germline V gene lookup returns CDR1 ENHRY and CDR2 SYGVKD. V was pared by 1 base and J by 2 bases, with 1 base between. Here the CDR3 reads CAISEFTDTQYF. The CDR3 bases are TGTGCCATCAGTGAGTTCACAGATACGCAGTATTTT.

This clonotype came up a few times. The chain couples TRBV20-1 to TRBJ1-6; D remains unclear. In germline, CDR1 is DFQATT, CDR2 SNEGSKA (reference sequence). V was shortened by 4 bases and J by 7 bases, with 17 bases between the two germline ends. The CDR3 contains 15 residues. The CDR3 DNA reads TGCAGTGCTACCATGGGTCGGGTGCGGAATTCACCCCTCCACTTT. Its translation: CSATMGRVRNSPLHF.

This clonotype has at least ten counts. This CDR3 is CAISVGQGVYEQYF. The CDR3, as DNA: TGTGCCATCAGCGTGGGACAGGGTGTTTACGAGCAGTACTTC. V usage is TRBV10-3 and J usage is TRBJ2-7, with 9 bases lining up with TRBD1. The germline CDR1 and CDR2 sequences are ENHRY and SYGVKD. The V gene end was trimmed by 6 bases and the J gene end by 4 bases; junction bases not matched to a gene: 7. This CDR3 is built from 14 residues.

In its sample, this clonotype was seen a few times. This chain links TRBV29-1 with TRBJ2-1, with D unresolved. CDR1 and CDR2 (germline): SQVTM, ANQGSEA. This CDR3 is 11 amino acids long. The germline V and J ends were trimmed by 3 bases and 5 bases, with 5 bases remaining between them. CDR3 nucleotides: TGCAGCGTTGACAGGCACAATGAGCAGTTCTTC. Amino acid sequence: CSVDRHNEQFF.

The genes are TRBV12-3 or TRBV12-4 and TRBJ2-1; TRBD1 might be the D (7 bases). The CDR3 is 15 residues long. V was cut by 6 bases and J by 4 bases, with 16 bases left in between. The CDR3 loop reads CASRLQGTGYNEQFF. The CDR3 DNA reads TGTGCCAGCAGACTACAGGGGACTGGGTACAATGAGCAGTTCTTC.

This clonotype has only a few counts. The chain recombines TRBV6-5 with TRBJ2-7; D is uncertain. Trimming took off 4 bases at V and 3 bases at J, with 13 bases between the two ends. This CDR3 contains 14 residues. Germline assignment: CDR1 MNHEY and CDR2 SVGAGI. CDR3: CASSSLTRVYEQYF. DNA for the CDR3: TGTGCCAGCAGTTCCTTGACGAGAGTCTACGAGCAGTACTTC.

The CDR3 reads CAWRQQGAVTYEQYF. The CDR3 coding sequence is TGTGCCTGGAGACAACAGGGGGCCGTTACCTACGAGCAGTACTTC. V gene TRBV30 combines with J gene TRBJ2-7, with 9 positions matching TRBD1. After removal of 3 bases from V and 2 bases from J, the junction contained 8 bases not matched to a gene. The CDR3 spans 15 residues. The germline gives CDR1 GTSNPN, CDR2 SVGIG (reference sequence).

V usage is TRBV12-3 or TRBV12-4 and J usage is TRBJ1-5; D call uncertain. This CDR3 comprises 16 residues. Trimming cost V 6 bases and J 0 bases, with 15 bases left between them. CDR3 sequence reads: CASSPLVWGSNQPQHF. In DNA, the CDR3 is TGTGCCAGCAGCCCCCTTGTGTGGGGTAGCAATCAGCCCCAGCATTTT.

This clonotype was detected only a few times. The chain links TRBV7-6 to TRBJ2-1; the D gene is possibly TRBD1 (5 bases). Trimming stripped 0 bases from V and 2 bases from J, with 11 bases between. The CDR3 covers 16 residues. CDR1 and CDR2 (germline): SGHVS, FNYEAQ. The CDR3 DNA is TGTGCCAGCAGCTTAGCGGCTCAGGGTGCCTACAATGAGCAGTTCTTC. Its translation is CASSLAAQGAYNEQFF.

Ten or more counts support this clonotype. The rearrangement links TRBV29-1 to TRBJ2-1; D is unclear. V lost 4 bases and J 0 bases, leaving 10 bases between the germline ends. The CDR3 has 14 amino acids. Per germline, CDR1 SQVTM and CDR2 ANQGSEA. The CDR3 DNA sequence: TGCAGCGTTGTCCACAGCAGCTCCTACAATGAGCAGTTCTTC. Translation: CSVVHSSSYNEQFF.

This chain connects TRBV6-2 or TRBV6-3 to TRBJ2-7, with 8 bases matching TRBD2. The V and J ends lost 2 bases and 4 bases, in that order; junction bases with no gene match: 4. Germline values: CDR1 MNHEY, CDR2 SVGEGT. This CDR3 spans 14 amino acids. In DNA, the CDR3 is TGTGCCAGCAGTTACAGGGCGGGAGGATACGAGCAGTACTTC. The encoded protein is CASSYRAGGYEQYF.

The rearrangement links TRBV7-2 to TRBJ2-3; 9 nucleotides line up with TRBD2. CDR1 and CDR2 (germline): SGHTA, FQGNSA. This CDR3 region has 16 residues. V was pared by 2 bases and J by 2 bases, with 5 bases of the junction left unmatched. The CDR3 reads CASSLLAGPITDTQYF. CDR3 DNA sequence: TGTGCCAGCAGCTTACTAGCGGGACCAATCACAGATACGCAGTATTTT.

This clonotype was picked up a small number of times. The rearrangement joins TRBV20-1 to TRBJ2-3, with D perhaps TRBD1 (5 bases). V gave up 6 bases and J gave up 1 base, with 17 bases separating them. The CDR3 runs 15 residues. Germline lookup yields CDR1 DFQATT and CDR2 SNEGSKA (reference sequence). The CDR3 DNA reads as TGCAGTGCGTTAACCAACAGGACCCGCACAGATACGCAGTATTTT. It translates to CSALTNRTRTDTQYF.

The J gene is TRBJ1-1, the V gene TRBV12-3 or TRBV12-4; 7 bases are shared with TRBD1. Germline trimming cut 5 bases from V and 0 bases from J; bases unmatched to any gene: 9. The CDR3 extends over 16 amino acids. As DNA, the CDR3 is TGTGCCAGCAGTCTGACAGGGCCAAGCATGAACACTGAAGCTTTCTTT. Its translation is CASSLTGPSMNTEAFF.